The next 30 T cell receptor beta chains were all read from a single sample in a study of beta chain features in type 1 diabetes. Reverse transcription of all isolated RNA meant that expressed TCRB transcripts were sequenced. Sequencing was performed with immunoSEQ multiplex PCR; in TCRdb, only in-frame clones are kept and a portion is missing. The sample lists hundreds of thousands of clones; approximately 15% were seen once. Sequencing input: naive CD4+ T cells from blood. These receptor sequences come from a young man in good health.

The table lists this clone with a few counts. The gene calls are TRBV29-1 and TRBJ2-4, with TRBD1 matching over 12 bases. Germline trimming cut 4 bases from V and 0 bases from J; bases unmatched to any gene: 10. The CDR3 sequence is 18 residues long. Germline CDR1 SQVTM, CDR2 ANQGSEA. The CDR3 reads CSVVGSGTGGLAKNIQYF. DNA for the CDR3: TGCAGCGTTGTGGGGTCGGGGACAGGGGGCCTAGCCAAAAACATTCAGTACTTC. The entire variable domain, with the rest obtained from reference TRBV29-1 and TRBJ2-4, is as follows: SAVISQKPSRDICQRGTSLTIQCQVDSQVTMMFWYRQQPGQSLTLIATANQGSEATYESGFVIDKFPISRPNLTFSTLTVSNMSPEDSSIYLCSVVGSGTGGLAKNIQYFGAGTRLSVL.

The chain recombines TRBV29-1 with TRBJ2-2; the D gene is possibly TRBD2 (6 bases). This CDR3 comprises 13 residues. Trimming shortened V by 6 bases and J by 5 bases, and 13 bases separated the two germline ends. Germline loops: CDR1 SQVTM, CDR2 ANQGSEA. The CDR3 coding sequence is TGCAGCGTAGTGGCGGGGCGGACCGGGGAGCTGTTTTTT. Translated: CSVVAGRTGELFF.

This clone has more than one count but fewer than ten. The chain uses TRBV4-2 and TRBJ2-7, with TRBD2 matching 11 bases. The V and J ends lost 3 bases and 1 base, in that order; junction bases with no gene match: 11. The CDR3 has 18 amino acids. The V gene's germline CDR1 is LGHNA and CDR2 YNFKEQ. The CDR3 sequence is CASSQSQPTSGVSYEQYF. CDR3 bases: TGTGCCAGCAGCCAGTCCCAGCCGACTAGCGGGGTGTCCTACGAGCAGTACTTC.

This clone was seen more than once but under ten times. This chain connects TRBV11-3 to TRBJ2-3; 13 bases agree with TRBD2. With 3 bases clipped from V and 4 bases from J, the junction kept 7 bases outside the gene matches. Germline V CDR1 and CDR2: SGHNT, YENEEA. This CDR3 region has 17 residues. CDR3 DNA sequence: TGTGCCAGCAGCTTCGGACTAGCGGGGGTGAATGCAGATACGCAGTATTTT. It codes for CASSFGLAGVNADTQYF.

This clone was detected only a few times. This sequence joins TRBV5-4 and TRBJ2-7; the match to TRBD1 covers 7 bases. Unmatched junction bases numbered 7, after V lost 4 bases and J lost 3 bases. This CDR3 region has 14 residues. Germline assignment: CDR1 SGHNT and CDR2 YYREEE (reference sequence). CDR3 nucleotide sequence: TGTGCCAGCAGCAAGAGACAGGGAAGCTACGAGCAGTACTTC. It encodes CASSKRQGSYEQYF.

This clone was recorded a few times. This sample includes further DNA sequences coding for the same CDR3. V usage is TRBV6-5 and J usage is TRBJ2-3; the D is unclear. The germline V gene encodes CDR1 MNHEY and CDR2 SVGAGI. V was pared by 6 bases and J by 0 bases, with 7 bases between. The CDR3 has 13 amino acids. This CDR3 is CASSRTSTDTQYF. CDR3 nucleotides: TGTGCCAGCAGCAGAACTAGCACAGATACGCAGTATTTT.

CDR3 protein: CASSPGLAAYEQYV. CDR3 nucleotides: TGTGCCAGCTCACCTGGACTAGCGGCCTACGAGCAGTACGTC. J is TRBJ2-7 and V is TRBV18, with 10 positions matching TRBD2. The CDR3 totals 14 residues. Trimming removed 3 bases from V and 2 bases from J; junction bases left unmatched: 1. CDR1 is KGHSH, CDR2 LQKENI, per germline.

The chain links TRBV7-9 to TRBJ1-5, with no clear D. The CDR3 totals 14 residues. Looked up from germline, CDR1 is SEHNR and CDR2 is FQNEAQ (reference sequence). Deletions cut 6 bases from V and 8 bases from J, with 17 bases between. CDR3 DNA sequence: TGTGCCAGCAGTTCGACCCGTCATGACGAGCCCCAGCATTTT. Protein product: CASSSTRHDEPQHF. The full variable domain, completed using reference TRBV7-9 and TRBJ1-5, is DTGVSQNPRHKITKRGQNVTFRCDPISEHNRLYWYRQTLGQGPEFLTYFQNEAQLEKSRLLSDRFSAERPKGSFSTLEIQRTEQGDSAMYLCASSSTRHDEPQHFGDGTRLSIL.

Only a few counts were recorded for this clone. The chain is built from TRBV7-9 and TRBJ2-5; tentatively, D is TRBD2 (5 bases). V was clipped by 8 bases and J by 5 bases, with 9 bases between them. CDR3 length: 11 amino acids. Germline V CDR1 and CDR2: SEHNR, FQNEAQ (reference sequence). The CDR3 bases are TGTGCCAGCGAGAGAGGGGAGACCCAGTACTTC. Amino acids: CASERGETQYF.

This clone was found a few times. Different DNA sequences within this sample yield the same CDR3. The J gene is TRBJ2-3, the V gene TRBV7-2, with TRBD2 identical over 8 bases. Germline CDR1 reads SGHTA; CDR2 reads FQGNSA. V was pared by 5 bases and J by 3 bases, with 13 bases of the junction left unmatched. The CDR3 runs to 17 residues. In DNA, the CDR3 is TGTGCCAGCAGCCTCTCGGGGGGGGGACTAGGGACAGATACGCAGTATTTT. Its translation: CASSLSGGGLGTDTQYF. The whole variable domain, filled in from reference TRBV7-2 and TRBJ2-3, reads GAGVSQSPSNKVTEKGKDVELRCDPISGHTALYWYRQSLGQGLEFLIYFQGNSAPDKSGLPSDRFSAERTGGSVSTLTIQRTQQEDSAVYLCASSLSGGGLGTDTQYFGPGTRLTVL.

This chain links TRBV10-3 with TRBJ2-2, with no clear D. Looked up from germline, CDR1 is ENHRY and CDR2 is SYGVKD. V was pared by 6 bases and J by 4 bases, with 6 bases between. CDR3 length equals 12 residues. DNA for the CDR3: TGTGCCATCAGGAAAATCACCGGGGAGCTGTTTTTT. Protein: CAIRKITGELFF.

This clone was found a few times. This chain connects TRBV19 to TRBJ2-3, with 11 bases matching TRBD2. Germline CDR1 is LNHDA and CDR2 is SQIVND (reference sequence). The CDR3 has 15 residues. The trim removed 4 bases at V and 8 bases at J, leaving 8 bases unmatched. The CDR3 region has the DNA TGTGCCAGTAGTAAAACCCTAGCGGGAGGCATTACGCAGTATTTT. Translation: CASSKTLAGGITQYF.

Only a few counts were recorded for this clone. The V call is TRBV7-9, the J call TRBJ2-7, with 8 positions matching TRBD1. CDR1 is SEHNR and CDR2 is FQNEAQ in the germline V gene (reference sequence). The CDR3 has 13 residues. Germline trimming cut 1 base from V and 6 bases from J; bases unmatched to any gene: 2. CDR3 protein: CASSLDRGAEQYV. CDR3 coding DNA: TGTGCCAGCAGCTTAGACAGGGGGGCCGAGCAGTACGTC.

V is TRBV30 and J is TRBJ2-5, with unresolved D. This CDR3 is 13 amino acids long. Germline lookup yields CDR1 GTSNPN and CDR2 SVGIG (reference sequence). Between the trimmed V and J ends, which lost 2 bases and 1 base, there was a span of 8 bases. CDR3 region: CAWSPILQETQYF. In nucleotides, the CDR3 is TGTGCCTGGAGTCCAATCCTCCAAGAGACCCAGTACTTC.

This clone was recorded a few times. This chain joins TRBV7-9 and TRBJ1-4; TRBD1 aligns across 8 bases. The CDR3 is made up of 15 amino acids. The germline V gene encodes CDR1 SEHNR and CDR2 FQNEAQ (reference sequence). V lost 6 bases, J lost 7 bases, and 10 bases stayed unmatched. In DNA form, the CDR3 reads TGTGCCAGCAGGCCTATCAGGGGGCGATTTGAAAAACTGTTTTTT. The encoded protein is CASRPIRGRFEKLFF.

This clone was counted between two and nine times. This chain joins TRBV6-6 and TRBJ2-4, with D unresolved. The length of the CDR3 is 12 residues. Germline V gene lookup returns CDR1 MNHNY and CDR2 SVGAGI (reference sequence). V was cut by 6 bases and J by 0 bases, with 3 bases left in between. Here the CDR3 reads CASREAKNIQYF. CDR3 DNA sequence: TGTGCCAGCAGGGAAGCCAAAAACATTCAGTACTTC.

This clone was seen only a few times. The chain links TRBV7-9 to TRBJ1-2, with TRBD1 matching over 7 bases. Losses at the gene ends were 11 bases for V and 0 bases for J; bases not matched to a gene: 3. Germline V gene data show CDR1 as SEHNR and CDR2 as FQNEAQ (reference sequence). This CDR3 contains 12 residues. CDR3 protein: CAEGQSNYGYTF. CDR3 coding DNA: TGTGCCGAGGGACAGTCTAACTATGGCTACACCTTC.

V is TRBV30 and J is TRBJ2-2; possible D gene TRBD2, 6 bases. This CDR3 spans 14 amino acids. V lost 4 bases and J 1 base, leaving 10 bases between the germline ends. Germline loops: CDR1 GTSNPN, CDR2 SVGIG (reference sequence). DNA of the CDR3: TGTGCCTGGAAAACTAGCTTGAACACCGGGGAGCTGTTTTTT. Translated, it gives CAWKTSLNTGELFF.

This clone was detected only a few times. V and J are TRBV5-6 and TRBJ1-5, with 12 bases fitting TRBD1. This CDR3 region has 17 residues. The ends lost 1 base at V and 3 bases at J; junction bases unmatched: 5. Germline CDR1 SGHDT, CDR2 YYEEEE. The CDR3 DNA follows: TGTGCCAGCAGCTTGTTTCGGGACAGGGGGCCCAATCAGCCCCAGCATTTT. Translated, it gives CASSLFRDRGPNQPQHF.

The chain employs TRBV7-9 and TRBJ2-7; 9 bases are a match to TRBD1. The CDR3 spans 15 residues. Per germline, CDR1 SEHNR and CDR2 FQNEAQ (reference sequence). V lost 5 bases to trimming and J lost 5 bases; unmatched junction nucleotides: 10. For the CDR3, the DNA is TGTGCCAGCAGCCTTCGCTCTCGGACAGGGGACGAGCAGTACTTC. Residues: CASSLRSRTGDEQYF.

The J gene is TRBJ2-3, the V gene TRBV10-3, with TRBD2 matching over 8 bases. Trimming at V came to 0 bases and at J to 0 bases, leaving 2 bases not matched to a gene. The CDR3 length is 16 residues. The germline CDR1 and CDR2 sequences are ENHRY and SYGVKD. For the CDR3, the DNA is TGTGCCATCAGTGAGTCGAAGCGGGAGAGCACAGATACGCAGTATTTT. This translates into CAISESKRESTDTQYF.

This clone showed up just a few times. The rearrangement uses TRBV4-3 and TRBJ1-1, with a possible D match to TRBD1 (6 bases). CDR3 length equals 14 residues. Germline assignment: CDR1 LGHNA and CDR2 YSLEER. Trimming shortened V by 0 bases and J by 3 bases, and 8 bases separated the two germline ends. CDR3 sequence (DNA): TGCGCCAGCAGCCAAGAGAGGGGGGACACTGAAGCTTTCTTT. Protein: CASSQERGDTEAFF.

V gene TRBV6-1 combines with J gene TRBJ2-5; tentative D call: TRBD2 (5 bases). V was pared by 1 base and J by 2 bases, with 14 bases between. The CDR3 length is 16 residues. CDR1 and CDR2 from the germline V gene are MNHNS and SASEGT. In DNA, the CDR3 is TGTGCCAGCAGTGAAGGACTGGGAGCTACTCAAGAGACCCAGTACTTC. It encodes CASSEGLGATQETQYF.

In this sample, this clone turned up a few times. The V and J genes are TRBV6-1 and TRBJ2-1, with TRBD2 matching over 7 bases. Losses at the gene ends were 4 bases for V and 4 bases for J; bases not matched to a gene: 16. Looked up from germline, CDR1 is MNHNS and CDR2 is SASEGT. The length of the CDR3 is 18 residues. In nucleotides, the CDR3 is TGTGCCAGCAGTGTACCTTACCGAGGGCGGGGGATATACAATGAGCAGTTCTTC. Translating gives CASSVPYRGRGIYNEQFF.

This clone occurred a few times. The chain carries TRBV2 and TRBJ1-4; a weak D match, TRBD1 (5 bases). Per germline, CDR1 SNHLY and CDR2 FYNNEI. Between the trimmed V and J ends, which lost 7 bases and 5 bases, there was a span of 8 bases. The CDR3 covers 12 residues. This CDR3 reads CASIGGNEKLFF. In nucleotides, the CDR3 is TGTGCCAGCATTGGGGGAAATGAAAAACTGTTTTTT. Variable domain in full (rest from reference TRBV2 and TRBJ1-4): EPEVTQTPSHQVTQMGQEVILRCVPISNHLYFYWYRQILGQKVEFLVSFYNNEISEKSEIFDDQFSVERPDGSNFTLKIRSTKLEDSAMYFCASIGGNEKLFFGSGTQLSVL.

This clone appeared a few times. The V gene is TRBV4-3, the J gene TRBJ1-1; no clear D. The V and J ends lost 1 base and 2 bases respectively, with 14 bases between them. The CDR3 is 16 residues long. Germline V CDR1 and CDR2: LGHNA, YSLEER. In nucleotides, the CDR3 is TGCGCCAGCAGCCAAGGTCTGAGTGCGGTAAACACTGAAGCTTTCTTT. Amino acid sequence: CASSQGLSAVNTEAFF.

This clone was found a few times. This sequence joins TRBV10-3 and TRBJ2-2; TRBD1 aligns across 10 bases. This CDR3 contains 15 residues. The V gene's germline CDR1 is ENHRY and CDR2 SYGVKD. After removal of 6 bases from V and 5 bases from J, the junction contained 6 bases not matched to a gene. This CDR3 is CAIRAGTGETGELFF. Here the CDR3 DNA reads TGTGCCATCAGAGCCGGGACAGGGGAGACCGGGGAGCTGTTTTTT.

This clone has just a few counts. V usage is TRBV7-6 and J usage is TRBJ2-3; D is undetermined. The CDR3 contains 16 residues. V lost 0 bases, J lost 3 bases, and 13 bases lay in between. Germline-derived CDR1 and CDR2 are SGHVS and FNYEAQ. CDR3 nucleotide sequence: TGTGCCAGCAGCTTAGCCCAAGGAAGGGCGACAGATACGCAGTATTTT. The encoded protein is CASSLAQGRATDTQYF.

This rearrangement joins TRBV30 to TRBJ2-3; D is perhaps TRBD1 or TRBD2 (6 bases each). Trimming removed 4 bases from V and 6 bases from J, with 11 bases in between. CDR1 is GTSNPN, CDR2 SVGIG, per germline (reference sequence). The CDR3 has 12 residues. The CDR3 here is CAWMRGGDTQYF. In nucleotides, the CDR3 is TGTGCCTGGATGAGAGGGGGGGATACGCAGTATTTT.

The chain has TRBV15 and TRBJ1-2, with D possibly TRBD1 on 5 matching bases. CDR1 is LNHNV and CDR2 is YYDKDF in the germline V gene (reference sequence). The V and J ends lost 0 bases and 8 bases respectively, with 16 bases between them. The CDR3 has 15 residues. CDR3 region: CATSRDPAGFGGYTF. The CDR3 bases are TGTGCCACCAGCAGAGATCCGGCAGGGTTCGGCGGCTACACCTTC.